This entry concerns a single T cell receptor beta chain. Its matching antigen is unknown. The Oncomine TCR Beta short-read assay was applied to DNA of cultured CD4+ T cells. Cultured CD4+ T cells were the source of extracted genomic DNA. TCRdb reprocessed the PCR reads with MiXCR, giving one entry per CDR3 protein. The sample includes 15,000 or so distinct CDR3 sequences, under 60% of them seen just once. These data are taken from a study of vaccination and CD4 T cells after COVID-19. Overall study: The post-vaccine samples came a median approximately 75 days after dose two (range 14 to 241).

V dropped 0 bases and J dropped 5 bases, with 10 bases sitting between them. The CDR3 totals 14 residues. Time point described: late sampling 161 to 241 days after vaccination in a few convalescent patients. Stated treatment: roughly 10-day PBMC culture with coronavirus spike peptide pools or control peptides (ViraFEST assay). Positive PCR tests came between March and December 2020, ahead of the US Alpha, Beta and Delta variants. This TCR was recovered from a human donor who had recovered from COVID-19. This material consisted of CD4+ T cells from blood, cultured in vitro, taken about 7 months after SARS-CoV-2 vaccination. The chain couples TRBV12-3 or TRBV12-4 to TRBJ1-2; D ambiguous. The CDR3 loop is CASSLAQAPYGYTF. The DNA of the CDR3 is TGTGCCAGCAGTTTAGCGCAGGCGCCGTATGGCTACACCTTC.